What follows describes a single T cell receptor beta chain. The CDR3 runs to 16 residues. CDR1 is MNHEY and CDR2 is SMNVEV in the germline V gene (reference sequence). V dropped 6 bases and J dropped 4; count of bases not matched to a gene: 8. These data are taken from a study of CD8+ T cells in alopecia areata. Once RNA had been extracted, it was reverse transcribed into cDNA to act as the sequencing template. The data were produced by immunoSEQ multiplex PCR, yet TCRdb's version contains in-frame clones alone and is incomplete. The table records 150,000 to 200,000 clones, 40% to 55% of them present only once. Regarding treatment: oral pan-JAK inhibitor, 5-10 mg twice daily.

The receptor comes from a human donor with alopecia areata. The V and J genes are TRBV27 and TRBJ2-1; 11 nucleotides line up with TRBD2. Sequencing was performed on CD8+ T cells sorted from blood, taken between weeks 51 and 54, from a patient treated with tofacitinib. CDR3: CASRQYGTSGYNEQFF. CDR3 DNA sequence: TGTGCCAGCAGACAGTACGGGACTAGCGGTTACAATGAGCAGTTCTTC.